These 22 T cell receptor beta chains were all obtained from the same sample, sequenced in a study of blood T cell repertoires in COVID-19. Assay used: immunoSEQ multiplex PCR; TCRdb lists only in-frame clones, some missing. This sample has about 260,000 clones, with about 87% found just once. The sample taken for sequencing was PBMCs or T cells enriched from blood (not recorded which). The receptor source for this set is a woman in her fifties or sixties who had recovered from COVID-19.

This chain uses TRBV2 with TRBJ2-5; 7 bases fit TRBD1. The V and J ends lost 6 bases and 7 bases, in that order; junction bases with no gene match: 5. The CDR3 sequence is 12 residues long. The V gene's germline CDR1 is SNHLY and CDR2 FYNNEI. The CDR3 sequence: CASRPTGMTQYF. Here the CDR3 DNA reads TGTGCCAGCAGACCGACAGGGATGACCCAGTACTTC.

This chain uses TRBV5-4 with TRBJ2-1, with 15 bases identical to TRBD2. Unmatched junction bases numbered 8, after V lost 3 bases and J lost 7 bases. This CDR3 comprises 17 residues. Germline CDR1 reads SGHNT; CDR2 reads YYREEE (reference sequence). CDR3 in DNA: TGTGCCAGCAGCTCGGGGACTAGCGGGAGGTTGAGAAATGAGCAGTTCTTC. Amino acids: CASSSGTSGRLRNEQFF.

The chain has TRBV20-1 and TRBJ2-7, with a possible D match to TRBD2 (5 bases). Deletions cut 3 bases from V and 1 base from J, with 10 bases between. The CDR3 totals 13 residues. The germline V gene encodes CDR1 DFQATT and CDR2 SNEGSKA (reference sequence). For the CDR3, the DNA is TGCAGTGCTAGTCGGGATGCTTCCTACGAGCAGTACTTC. Translation gives CSASRDASYEQYF.

The V and J genes are TRBV28 and TRBJ2-3, with 15 positions matching TRBD2. Germline assignment: CDR1 MDHEN and CDR2 SYDVKM. Unmatched junction bases numbered 7, after V lost 6 bases and J lost 6 bases. The CDR3 loop spans 16 amino acids. This CDR3 reads CASRSRTSGRGDTQYF. For the CDR3, the DNA is TGTGCCAGCAGATCAAGGACTAGCGGGAGGGGCGATACGCAGTATTTT.

The V and J genes are TRBV6-2 or TRBV6-3 and TRBJ2-7; D possibly corresponds to TRBD2 (5 bases). The V gene's germline CDR1 is MNHEY and CDR2 SVGEGT. V was trimmed by 2 bases and J by 4 bases, leaving 15 bases between them. The CDR3 has 15 amino acids. CDR3 nucleotides: TGTGCCAGCAGTTACCCGCAGATTCGGGAATACGAGCAGTACTTC. Protein sequence: CASSYPQIREYEQYF.

Only a few counts were recorded for this clone. This sequence joins TRBV11-2 and TRBJ2-6; TRBD1 agrees at 9 bases. The V gene end was trimmed by 3 bases and the J gene end by 0 bases; junction bases not matched to a gene: 6. This CDR3 has 18 residues. CDR1 is SGHAT and CDR2 is FQNNGV in the germline V gene. CDR3 residues: CASSLSGQGSSGANVLTF. The DNA for the CDR3 is TGTGCCAGCAGCTTGTCGGGACAGGGTTCCTCTGGGGCCAACGTCCTGACTTTC.

V and J are TRBV11-2 and TRBJ2-7; D is perhaps TRBD1 (6 bases). The CDR3 is 15 residues long. Trimming took off 1 base at V and 0 bases at J, with 10 bases between the two ends. Looked up from germline, CDR1 is SGHAT and CDR2 is FQNNGV. CDR3 residues: CASSLVGGSSYEQYF. The DNA of the CDR3 is TGTGCCAGCAGCTTAGTAGGGGGAAGCTCCTACGAGCAGTACTTC.

This clone has only a few counts. The rearrangement uses TRBV4-3 and TRBJ2-1, with 7 bases matching TRBD2. Germline assignment: CDR1 LGHNA and CDR2 YSLEER. Trimming cost V 6 bases and J 5 bases; bases outside gene matches: 13. This CDR3 is built from 16 residues. The CDR3 reads CASSYRGGSVNNEQFF. The CDR3 DNA reads as TGCGCCAGCAGTTACCGGGGCGGGAGTGTAAACAATGAGCAGTTCTTC.

This sequence joins TRBV13 and TRBJ2-4; the D gene is possibly TRBD2 (6 bases). The ends were cut back, 5 bases at V and 2 bases at J, with 19 bases in the middle. The germline V gene encodes CDR1 PRHDT and CDR2 FYEKMQ (reference sequence). The CDR3 spans 17 residues. DNA for the CDR3: TGTGCCAGCAGCCTCGGGGGTGGGAGGAGGTCCAAAAACATTCAGTACTTC. Its translation: CASSLGGGRRSKNIQYF.

The gene calls are TRBV30 and TRBJ2-7; the D gene is possibly TRBD2 (6 bases). CDR1 is GTSNPN, CDR2 SVGIG, per germline (reference sequence). The ends were cut back, 4 bases at V and 9 bases at J, with 13 bases in the middle. The CDR3 loop spans 11 amino acids. In DNA form, the CDR3 reads TGTGCCTGGATCCAGGAGGGTCGGCAGTACTTC. This gives the protein CAWIQEGRQYF.

This chain uses TRBV20-1 with TRBJ1-1, with 9 bases aligning to TRBD1. After removal of 4 bases from V and 9 bases from J, the junction contained 3 bases not matched to a gene. The CDR3 runs 11 residues. Germline V gives CDR1 DFQATT, CDR2 SNEGSKA (reference sequence). The CDR3 here is CSAKYRGQAFF. DNA for the CDR3: TGCAGTGCTAAATACAGGGGGCAAGCTTTCTTT.

The chain employs TRBV12-2 and TRBJ1-1. TRBV12-2 is given as a pseudogene. This CDR3 spans 13 amino acids. The CDR3 reads CASRSSRLLRAFF. The CDR3 DNA sequence: TGTGCAAGTCGCTCCTCCCGTCTGCTGCGGGCTTTCTTT.

The genes are TRBV18 and TRBJ1-2; 8 bases line up with TRBD1. With 3 bases clipped from V and 4 bases from J, the junction kept 7 bases outside the gene matches. The CDR3 sequence is 15 residues long. CDR1 and CDR2 (germline): KGHSH, LQKENI. Here the CDR3 reads CASSPDRGEAYGYTF. DNA for the CDR3: TGTGCCAGCTCACCTGACAGGGGAGAAGCCTATGGCTACACCTTC.

The gene calls are TRBV4-3 and TRBJ2-7; no reliable D call. Trimming removed 1 base at V and 0 bases at J, with 10 bases between. CDR3 size: 15 residues. Per the germline V gene, CDR1 is LGHNA and CDR2 is YSLEER. The CDR3 protein is CASSQVRESSYEQYF. The CDR3 region has the DNA TGCGCCAGCAGCCAAGTAAGAGAGAGCTCCTACGAGCAGTACTTC.

This chain uses TRBV7-2 with TRBJ1-1, with 12 bases fitting TRBD1. CDR1 is SGHTA, CDR2 FQGNSA, per germline. Trimming removed 3 bases from V and 2 bases from J; junction bases left unmatched: 10. This CDR3 spans 18 amino acids. The CDR3 nucleotides read TGTGCCAGCAGCTTTAACGTTGGCGGGACAGGGGGCAACACTGAAGCTTTCTTT. Translated, it gives CASSFNVGGTGGNTEAFF. The whole variable domain, remainder taken from reference TRBV7-2 and TRBJ1-1, is GAGVSQSPSNKVTEKGKDVELRCDPISGHTALYWYRQSLGQGLEFLIYFQGNSAPDKSGLPSDRFSAERTGGSVSTLTIQRTQQEDSAVYLCASSFNVGGTGGNTEAFFGQGTRLTVV.

The rearrangement joins TRBV5-6 to TRBJ2-1; TRBD2 aligns across 9 bases. Germline V gives CDR1 SGHDT, CDR2 YYEEEE. V gave up 4 bases and J gave up 0 bases; unmatched junction bases: 8. This CDR3 region has 17 residues. The DNA for the CDR3 is TGTGCCAGCAGCCCGTTGAGCGGGAGGACCTCCTACAATGAGCAGTTCTTC. Its translation: CASSPLSGRTSYNEQFF.

J is TRBJ2-7 and V is TRBV11-2; 10 bases map to TRBD2. This CDR3 spans 14 amino acids. J gave up 6 bases and V 4 bases, and 6 bases lay outside the gene matches. Germline V CDR1 and CDR2: SGHAT, FQNNGV. CDR3 protein: CASSSGLASIEQYF. The CDR3 DNA is TGTGCCAGCAGCTCGGGACTAGCGAGCATCGAGCAGTACTTC. The complete variable domain, with remaining parts taken from reference TRBV11-2 and TRBJ2-7, reads EAGVAQSPRYKIIEKRQSVAFWCNPISGHATLYWYQQILGQGPKLLIQFQNNGVVDDSQLPKDRFSAERLKGVDSTLKIQPAKLEDSAVYLCASSSGLASIEQYFGPGTRLTVT.

The chain has TRBV6-5 and TRBJ1-1, with 7 bases aligning to TRBD1. J lost 3 bases, V lost 6 bases, and 10 bases had no gene match. CDR1 MNHEY and CDR2 SVGAGI come from the germline V gene. There are 15 residues in the CDR3. DNA of the CDR3: TGTGCCAGCAGACTAAACAGGGGCCACGACACTGAAGCTTTCTTT. It translates to CASRLNRGHDTEAFF.

The chain combines TRBV10-3 with TRBJ1-1; 10 nucleotides agree with TRBD1. The CDR3 sequence is 13 residues long. Looked up from germline, CDR1 is ENHRY and CDR2 is SYGVKD. The J segment lost 12 bases and the V segment lost 6 bases, leaving 10 bases of the junction unmatched. The CDR3 reads CAIRIPGTGETFF. The CDR3 nucleotides read TGTGCCATCAGAATCCCCGGGACAGGGGAAACTTTCTTT.

The rearrangement joins TRBV19 to TRBJ1-3, with D possibly being TRBD1 (6 bases). The germline CDR1 and CDR2 sequences are LNHDA and SQIVND (reference sequence). The CDR3 has 15 residues. V lost 4 bases to trimming and J lost 2 bases, with 12 bases between them. CDR3 nucleotides: TGTGCCAGTAGTACAAGGGGGAATCCTGGAAACACCATATATTTT. Protein sequence: CASSTRGNPGNTIYF.

The genes are TRBV19 and TRBJ1-1, with 11 bases identical to TRBD1. Losses at the gene ends were 5 bases for V and 0 bases for J; bases not matched to a gene: 8. The germline gives CDR1 LNHDA, CDR2 SQIVND (reference sequence). The CDR3 contains 17 residues. The CDR3 spells CASSSGQGAPMNTEAFF. Here the CDR3 DNA reads TGTGCCAGTAGTTCCGGACAGGGGGCCCCTATGAACACTGAAGCTTTCTTT.

The CDR3 DNA follows: TGTGCCAGCACCATCCAGGGGGACAGCTCCTACAATGAGCAGTTCTTC. Its translation is CASTIQGDSSYNEQFF. The chain couples TRBV11-2 to TRBJ2-1, with TRBD1 matching 7 bases. The germline gives CDR1 SGHAT, CDR2 FQNNGV. J gave up 0 bases and V 7 bases, and 9 bases lay outside the gene matches. This CDR3 comprises 16 residues. Together with reference TRBV11-2 and TRBJ2-1, the CDR3 gives the full variable domain: EAGVAQSPRYKIIEKRQSVAFWCNPISGHATLYWYQQILGQGPKLLIQFQNNGVVDDSQLPKDRFSAERLKGVDSTLKIQPAKLEDSAVYLCASTIQGDSSYNEQFFGPGTRLTVL.